The clone carrying this TCR beta chain was seen just once. Its target is unknown. Germline V CDR1 and CDR2: SEHNR, FQNEAQ (reference sequence). The CDR3 covers 11 residues. Between the trimmed V and J ends, which lost 1 base and 12 bases, there was a span of 7 bases. TCR sequencing used cDNA made by reverse transcription of extracted RNA. Sequencing used immunoSEQ multiplex PCR; TCRdb keeps in-frame clones, though not all of them. The repertoire consists of about 190,000 clones, with around 56% occurring once and the leading ten covering around 0.69%. Treatment described: oral pan-JAK inhibitor, 5-10 mg twice daily. The sample comes from a study of CD8+ T cells in alopecia areata. Study information: Administration of oral tofacitinib to treated patients was at 5 to 10 mg twice daily.

General study points: Scalp samples also yield sequences from resident alphabeta T cells of normal skin. Scalp clonality dropped significantly under tofacitinib, as did expanded CD8+ top-100 clones.

This chain joins TRBV7-9 and TRBJ2-1; perhaps TRBD2 as D (5 bases). The receptor was isolated from a human donor with alopecia areata. This sample comprised CD4+ T cells sorted from blood, obtained at week 4, from a patient treated with tofacitinib. CDR3 nucleotide sequence: TGTGCCAGCAGCTTAGAAAGCGGGCAGTTCTTC. Encoded protein: CASSLESGQFF.